This T cell receptor beta chain comes out of a study of immune evolution from preneoplasia to lung adenocarcinoma. Broader study findings: Top clone frequencies peaked in normal lung, apparently declining through invasive adenocarcinoma. Later-stage lesions seemingly showed higher T cell density and diversity than normal lung.

Germline CDR1 is SGDLS and CDR2 is YYNGEE. J gave up 3 bases and V 3 bases, and 6 bases lay outside the gene matches. CDR3 length: 15 residues. Points on this clone: Its antigen is undetermined.

Only in-frame clones appear in the TCRdb table, and some are missing; sequencing was by immunoSEQ multiplex PCR. The data show about 10,000 clones, around three quarters seen once. The specimen sequenced was FFPE normal lung tissue adjacent to the tumor. The rearrangement uses TRBV9 and TRBJ1-3; 7 bases line up with TRBD1. The receptor was isolated from a person aged 55-75 years with lung adenocarcinoma. Some clones in this sample may be carry-over from other donors' samples. The chain's CDR3 is CASSAGTAYGNTIYF. DNA for the CDR3: TGTGCCAGCAGCGCCGGGACAGCGTATGGAAACACCATATATTTT.